The T cell receptor beta chain described here comes from a study of regulatory T cells in long-lasting Graves disease. Study-level background: For under 3 months, newly diagnosed Graves' patients had been taking antithyroid drugs. Regarding the study as a whole: The work looked only at peripheral blood and did not look at thyroid tissue.

This clonotype was picked up many times. Its antigen is not known. With iRepertoire HTBI primers and Arm-PCR of CDR3 regions, TCR beta libraries were built. TCRdb re-called the multiplex PCR reads through MiXCR, storing one row per CDR3 protein. The sample yields approximately 350,000 distinct CDR3 sequences, approximately 16% seen once. As for time point: newly diagnosed GD, antithyroid drugs for less than 3 months. TCR sequences were obtained from RNA taken from PBMCs. In germline, CDR1 is SGHRS, CDR2 YFSETQ. Trimming took 5 bases from V and 0 from J, leaving 12 bases between them. This CDR3 has 16 amino acids. These data also featured in a second study, about T cells in Graves' hyperthyroidism and ophthalmopathy. This second study says: An initial round of RT-PCR targeting the TCR CDR3 relied on the HTBI primer set.

This chain links TRBV5-1 with TRBJ2-6; D assignment may be TRBD1 or TRBD2 (6 bases each). The specimen was peripheral blood mononuclear cells (PBMCs), collected at new diagnosis, from a patient treated with antithyroid drugs. The receptor was isolated from a man aged 35 to 55 with Graves disease. The CDR3 region has the DNA TGCGCCAGCAGTGCGGGACAAAACTCTGGGGCCAACGTCCTGACTTTC. Its translation: CASSAGQNSGANVLTF.